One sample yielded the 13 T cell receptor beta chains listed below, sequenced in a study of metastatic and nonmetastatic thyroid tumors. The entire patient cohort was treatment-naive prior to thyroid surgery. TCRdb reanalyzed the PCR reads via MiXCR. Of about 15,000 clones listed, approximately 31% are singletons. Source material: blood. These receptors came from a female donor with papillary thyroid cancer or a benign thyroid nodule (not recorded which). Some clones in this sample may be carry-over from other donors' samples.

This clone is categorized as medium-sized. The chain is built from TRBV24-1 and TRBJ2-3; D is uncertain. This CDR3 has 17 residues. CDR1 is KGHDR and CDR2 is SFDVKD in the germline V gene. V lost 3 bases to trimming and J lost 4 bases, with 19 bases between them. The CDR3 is CATSDLSLTSNPDTQYF. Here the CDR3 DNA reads TGTGCCACCAGTGATCTTAGCTTGACTTCTAATCCAGATACGCAGTATTTT.

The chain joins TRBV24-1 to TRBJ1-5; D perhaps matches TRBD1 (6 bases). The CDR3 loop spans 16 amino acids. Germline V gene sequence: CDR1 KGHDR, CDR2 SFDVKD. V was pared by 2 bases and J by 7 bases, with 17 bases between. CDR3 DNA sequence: TGTGCCACCAGTGATTCCTCGGGGGGGCATAGCCAGCCCCAGCATTTT. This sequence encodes CATSDSSGGHSQPQHF.

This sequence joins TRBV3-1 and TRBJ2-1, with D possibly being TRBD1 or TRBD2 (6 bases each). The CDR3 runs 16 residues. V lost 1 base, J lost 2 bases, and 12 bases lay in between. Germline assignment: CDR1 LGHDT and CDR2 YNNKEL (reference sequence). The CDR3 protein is CASSQVWGDTYNEQFF. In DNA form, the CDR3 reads TGTGCCAGCAGCCAAGTGTGGGGGGACACCTACAATGAGCAGTTCTTC.

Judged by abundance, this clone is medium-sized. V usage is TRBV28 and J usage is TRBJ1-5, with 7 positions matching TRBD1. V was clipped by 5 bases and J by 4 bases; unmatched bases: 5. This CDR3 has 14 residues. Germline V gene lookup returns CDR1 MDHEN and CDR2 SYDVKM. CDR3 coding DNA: TGTGCCAGCAGTGGCAGGGGGAGTAATCAGCCCCAGCATTTT. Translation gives CASSGRGSNQPQHF. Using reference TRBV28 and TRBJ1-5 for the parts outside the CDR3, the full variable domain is DVKVTQSSRYLVKRTGEKVFLECVQDMDHENMFWYRQDPGLGLRLIYFSYDVKMKEKGDIPEGYSVSREKKERFSLILESASTNQTSMYLCASSGRGSNQPQHFGDGTRLSIL.

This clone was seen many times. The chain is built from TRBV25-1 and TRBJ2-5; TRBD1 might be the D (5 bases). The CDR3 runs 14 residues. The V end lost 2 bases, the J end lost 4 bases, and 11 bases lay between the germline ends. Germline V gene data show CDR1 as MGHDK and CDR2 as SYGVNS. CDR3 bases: TGTGCCAGCAGTGAAATCAGGGTCGGAGAGACCCAGTACTTC. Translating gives CASSEIRVGETQYF. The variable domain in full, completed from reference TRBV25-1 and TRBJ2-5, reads EADIYQTPRYLVIGTGKKITLECSQTMGHDKMYWYQQDPGMELHLIHYSYGVNSTEKGDLSSESTVSRIRTEHFPLTLESARPSHTSQYLCASSEIRVGETQYFGPGTRLLVL.

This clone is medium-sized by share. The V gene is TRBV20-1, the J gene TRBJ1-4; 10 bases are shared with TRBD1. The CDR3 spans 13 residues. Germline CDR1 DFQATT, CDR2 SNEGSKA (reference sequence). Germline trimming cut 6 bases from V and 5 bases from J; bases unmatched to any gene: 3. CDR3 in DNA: TGCAGTGCCGGGACAGGGGCCAATGAAAAACTGTTTTTT. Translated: CSAGTGANEKLFF.

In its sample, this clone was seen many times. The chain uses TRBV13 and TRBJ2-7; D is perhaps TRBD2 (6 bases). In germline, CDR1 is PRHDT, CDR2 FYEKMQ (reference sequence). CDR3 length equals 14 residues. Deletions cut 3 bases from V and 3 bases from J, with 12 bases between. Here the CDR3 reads CASSFSGLNYEQYF. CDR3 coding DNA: TGTGCCAGCAGCTTTTCGGGACTCAACTACGAGCAGTACTTC.

The CDR3 sequence: CASSRVGLAGGGADTQYF. CDR3 coding DNA: TGCGCCAGCAGCCGGGTGGGACTAGCGGGGGGAGGGGCAGATACGCAGTATTTT. This chain joins TRBV4-1 and TRBJ2-3; TRBD2 aligns across 15 bases. Trimming took 4 bases from V and 4 from J; bases not matched to a gene: 9. CDR1 and CDR2 (germline): MGHRA, YSYEKL. The CDR3 is 18 residues long.

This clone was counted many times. CDR3 nucleotides: TGTGCCAGCAGGGAAAACGGACAGTCTGAACCCCTCCACTTT. This encodes CASRENGQSEPLHF. This rearrangement joins TRBV25-1 to TRBJ1-6, with a weak D call TRBD1 (6 bases). The CDR3 covers 14 residues. V was cut by 6 bases and J by 12 bases, with 18 bases left in between. Germline assignment: CDR1 MGHDK and CDR2 SYGVNS.

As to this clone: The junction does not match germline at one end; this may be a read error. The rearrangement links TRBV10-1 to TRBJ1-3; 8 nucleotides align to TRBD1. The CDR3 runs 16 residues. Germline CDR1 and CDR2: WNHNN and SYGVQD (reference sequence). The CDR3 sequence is CASSEGQGKDGTTRYF. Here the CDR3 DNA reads TGCGCCAGCAGTGAGGGACAGGGTAAAGATGGCACCACCAGATATTTT.

The CDR3 protein is CASSDVEASNTGELFF. The DNA of the CDR3 is TGTGCCAGCAGTGACGTAGAGGCATCGAACACCGGGGAGCTGTTTTTT. The gene calls are TRBV6-1 and TRBJ2-2; D ambiguous. The CDR3 has 16 residues. Trimming removed 3 bases at V and 0 bases at J, with 11 bases between. In germline, CDR1 is MNHNS, CDR2 SASEGT.

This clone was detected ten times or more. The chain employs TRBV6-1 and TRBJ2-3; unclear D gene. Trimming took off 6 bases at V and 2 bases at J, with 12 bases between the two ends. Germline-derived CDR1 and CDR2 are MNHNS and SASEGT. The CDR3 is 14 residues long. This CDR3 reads CASSRVGYTDTQYF. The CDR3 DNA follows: TGTGCCAGCAGCCGCGTGGGATACACAGATACGCAGTATTTT.

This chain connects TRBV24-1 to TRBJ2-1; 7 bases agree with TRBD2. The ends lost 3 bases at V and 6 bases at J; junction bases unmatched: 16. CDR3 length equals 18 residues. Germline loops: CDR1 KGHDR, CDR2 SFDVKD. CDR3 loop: CATSDPLHIREGPNEQFF. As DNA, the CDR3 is TGTGCCACCAGTGATCCACTACATATTAGGGAGGGCCCCAATGAGCAGTTCTTC.